The 10 T cell receptor beta chains given below trace back to one sample, sequenced in a study of blood T cell repertoires in COVID-19. The data were produced by immunoSEQ multiplex PCR, yet TCRdb's version contains in-frame clones alone and is incomplete. The sample shows some 140,000 clones, about 76% of them seen only once. Sequenced sample: peripheral blood. The receptors come from an elderly man with acute or convalescent COVID-19.

V usage is TRBV4-2 and J usage is TRBJ2-3; the D gene is possibly TRBD2 (5 bases). Germline CDR1 is LGHNA and CDR2 is YNFKEQ. Trimming stripped 0 bases from V and 3 bases from J, with 16 bases between. The CDR3 loop spans 17 amino acids. The CDR3 coding sequence is TGTGCCAGCAGCCAAGACGGATCCGGGGTAGTTACAGATACGCAGTATTTT. This gives the protein CASSQDGSGVVTDTQYF.

This rearrangement joins TRBV7-9 to TRBJ1-5, with D possibly matching TRBD1 (5 bases). The CDR3 loop spans 14 amino acids. Germline-derived CDR1 and CDR2 are SEHNR and FQNEAQ (reference sequence). With 4 bases removed from V and 9 bases from J, the gap between germline ends came to 16 bases. The CDR3 DNA is TGTGCCAGCAGCTCCTCCGACAGTTTTGGGCCCCAGCATTTT. This translates into CASSSSDSFGPQHF.

The chain combines TRBV5-6 with TRBJ2-7; 11 bases align to TRBD1. Germline loops: CDR1 SGHDT, CDR2 YYEEEE. The J segment lost 0 bases and the V segment lost 4 bases, leaving 6 bases of the junction unmatched. The CDR3 covers 16 residues. The chain's CDR3 is CASSLGTGGFSYEQYF. CDR3 nucleotide sequence: TGTGCCAGCAGCCTTGGGACAGGGGGTTTCTCCTACGAGCAGTACTTC.

The chain joins TRBV6-2 or TRBV6-3 to TRBJ2-1; D is ambiguous. The CDR3 consists of 17 residues. Germline V gene sequence: CDR1 MNHEY, CDR2 SVGEGT. Trimming took 0 bases from V and 3 from J, leaving 15 bases between them. As DNA, the CDR3 is TGTGCCAGCAGTTACTCCCCCCCCGCAGGTCTCTACAATGAGCAGTTCTTC. It is translated as CASSYSPPAGLYNEQFF.

The chain recombines TRBV5-1 with TRBJ2-1; 13 bases are a match to TRBD2. V lost 4 bases, J lost 10 bases, and 8 bases stayed unmatched. The germline V gene has CDR1 SGHRS and CDR2 YFSETQ. This CDR3 comprises 15 residues. CDR3 sequence (DNA): TGCGCCAGCAGCCTTACTAGCGGGGGGGCCTCCGAGCAGTTCTTC. It specifies CASSLTSGGASEQFF.

This clone was seen more than once but under ten times. The genes are TRBV6-6 and TRBJ1-1; TRBD1 might be the D (5 bases). V dropped 0 bases and J dropped 6 bases, with 11 bases sitting between them. The germline gives CDR1 MNHNY, CDR2 SVGAGI (reference sequence). This CDR3 is 14 amino acids long. The CDR3 spells CASSYSKRGSEAFF. The CDR3 region has the DNA TGTGCCAGCAGTTACTCGAAAAGGGGATCTGAAGCTTTCTTT.

This chain joins TRBV7-3 and TRBJ2-3; D not certain. Germline lookup yields CDR1 SGHTA and CDR2 FQGTGA. The CDR3 is 13 residues long. The ends were cut back, 5 bases at V and 4 bases at J, with 10 bases in the middle. CDR3 protein: CASSQLTADTQYF. CDR3 coding DNA: TGTGCCAGCAGCCAACTCACGGCAGATACGCAGTATTTT.

The chain is built from TRBV24-1 and TRBJ2-3; D uncertain. The CDR3 extends over 14 amino acids. Trimming removed 4 bases at V and 0 bases at J, with 7 bases between. CDR1 is KGHDR and CDR2 is SFDVKD in the germline V gene. Here the CDR3 DNA reads TGTGCCACCAGTGACCTGGCCAGCACAGATACGCAGTATTTT. It yields the protein CATSDLASTDTQYF.

The chain employs TRBV3-1 (or the pseudogene TRBV3-2) and TRBJ2-2; the D gene is possibly TRBD1 (6 bases). CDR1 LGHDT and CDR2 YNNKEL come from the germline V gene (reference sequence). The CDR3 totals 14 residues. Trimming took 3 bases from V and 5 from J, leaving 10 bases between them. The CDR3 region is CASSQRGGTGELFF. The CDR3 DNA reads TGTGCCAGCAGCCAGAGAGGGGGAACCGGGGAGCTGTTTTTT.

The chain combines TRBV30 with TRBJ1-4, with 8 positions matching TRBD1. CDR1 and CDR2 (germline): GTSNPN, SVGIG (reference sequence). V shed 8 bases, J shed 7 bases, and the junction held 12 bases outside the gene matches. CDR3 length: 14 amino acids. CDR3 coding DNA: TGTGCCAGTACCGGACAGGGAGGAGGTGAAAAACTGTTTTTT. Its translation: CASTGQGGGEKLFF.